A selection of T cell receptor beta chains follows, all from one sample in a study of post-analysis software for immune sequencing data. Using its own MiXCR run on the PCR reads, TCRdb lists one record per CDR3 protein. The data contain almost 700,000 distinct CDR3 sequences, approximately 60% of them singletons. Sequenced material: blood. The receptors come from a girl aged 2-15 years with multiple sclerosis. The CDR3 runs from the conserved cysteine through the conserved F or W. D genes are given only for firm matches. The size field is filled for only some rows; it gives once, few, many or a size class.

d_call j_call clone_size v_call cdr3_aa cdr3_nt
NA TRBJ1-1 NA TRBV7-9 CASSPMGHGTEAFF TGTGCCAGCAGCCCCATGGGGCATGGCACTGAAGCTTTCTTT
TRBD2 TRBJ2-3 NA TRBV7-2 CASSRLAGGADTQYF TGTGCCAGCAGCCGACTAGCGGGGGGTGCAGATACGCAGTATTTT
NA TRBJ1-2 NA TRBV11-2 CASSLDPQGLSYGYTF TGTGCCAGCAGCTTAGATCCGCAGGGTCTTAGCTATGGCTACACCTTC
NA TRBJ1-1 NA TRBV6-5 CASSYSYAWDTEAFF TGTGCCAGCAGTTACTCATACGCTTGGGACACTGAAGCTTTCTTT
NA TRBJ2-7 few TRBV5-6 CASSLVYSEQYF TGTGCCAGCAGCTTGGTCTACAGTGAGCAGTACTTC
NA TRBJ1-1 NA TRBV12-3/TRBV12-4 CASSLAAAFF TGTGCCAGCAGTTTGGCGGCCGCTTTCTTT
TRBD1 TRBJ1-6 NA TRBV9 CASSVTGTATSPLHF TGTGCCAGCAGCGTAACCGGGACAGCGACTTCACCCCTCCACTTT
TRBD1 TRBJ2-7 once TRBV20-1 CSARILGGWEQYF TGCAGTGCTAGAATACTAGGGGGCTGGGAGCAGTACTTC
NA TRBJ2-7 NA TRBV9 CASSVSPGAHEQYF TGTGCCAGCAGCGTAAGTCCGGGAGCGCACGAGCAGTACTTC
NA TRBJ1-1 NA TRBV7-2 CASGNFGGNTEAFF TGTGCCAGCGGTAACTTCGGGGGTAACACTGAAGCTTTCTTT
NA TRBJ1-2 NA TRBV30 CAWSIQGYGYTF TGTGCCTGGAGTATACAGGGATATGGCTACACCTTC
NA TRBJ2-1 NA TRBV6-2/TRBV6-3 CATQGSEQFF TGTGCCACCCAGGGAAGTGAGCAGTTCTTC
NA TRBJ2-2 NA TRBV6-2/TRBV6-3 CASSSRRIQGLANTGELFF TGTGCCAGCAGTTCCCGGAGAATTCAGGGTTTAGCGAACACCGGGGAGCTGTTTTTT
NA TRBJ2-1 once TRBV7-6 CASSSLTRDGGYNEQFF TGTGCCAGCAGCTCTCTCACTCGGGACGGGGGCTACAATGAGCAGTTCTTC